The rows below give T cell receptor beta chains drawn from one sample of a study of T cells in Graves' hyperthyroidism and ophthalmopathy. A single record per CDR3 protein comes from TCRdb applying MiXCR to the multiplex PCR reads. The sample has just over 550,000 distinct CDR3 sequences, 46% seen once. Material: peripheral blood or thyroid tissue (not recorded which). Receptors originate from a young woman with Graves' hyperthyroidism. Both conserved end residues are part of each CDR3. The D gene is left open where the match is weak.

>TRBD2|TRBJ2-2|TRBV19
CASRIAGANTGEPFF
>TRBD1|TRBJ2-5|TRBV7-9
CASSFDRGLGETQYF
>-|TRBJ1-5|TRBV2
CASSLGEDQPQHF
>TRBD1|TRBJ1-2|TRBV7-9
CASSGTGGNSGYTF
>TRBD1|-|TRBV12-3/TRBV12-4
CASSFDRDPYEQYF
>-|TRBJ2-5|TRBV5-1
CASSLGAGKEETQYF
>-|TRBJ2-5|TRBV25-1
CASWEYGEETQYF
>TRBD1|TRBJ1-1|TRBV9
CASSAEGQGTEAFF
>TRBD2|TRBJ2-5|TRBV6-5
CASSHGTSGRSETQYF
>TRBD2|TRBJ2-5|TRBV2
CASSRLAGDLETQYF
>-|TRBJ1-2|TRBV7-2
CASSEAASNYGYTF
>-|TRBJ1-6|TRBV11-3
CASSLDRGYNSPLHF
>-|-|TRBV28
CASSLGVRSYEQYF
>-|TRBJ1-2|TRBV9
CASSVGAETNYGYTF
>-|TRBJ1-5|TRBV30
CAWSVAGQPQHF
>-|TRBJ1-2|TRBV20-1
CSAKSYYGYTF
>-|TRBJ2-2|TRBV7-3
CASLPTSVNTGELFF
>-|TRBJ2-7|TRBV29-1
CSVVARGYEQYF
>TRBD1|TRBJ1-2|TRBV25-1
CASSERDSRIYGYTF
>-|TRBJ2-3|TRBV25-1
CASARLGTDTQYF
>-|TRBJ2-2|TRBV6-1
CASSEGGGGTGELFF
>TRBD1|TRBJ1-2|TRBV24-1
CATSRTGGAIGGYTF
>-|TRBJ1-4|TRBV29-1
CSVERVSSEKLFF
>-|TRBJ1-5|TRBV20-1
CSAGTRLSDQPQHF
>-|TRBJ1-1|TRBV7-9
CASSNRLF
>-|TRBJ2-5|TRBV10-3
CAISESGGDQETQYF